This T cell receptor (beta chain) came from a study of Graves' ophthalmopathy and Graves' hyperthyroidism. In the study overall: Hyperthyroidism counted as stable given no ophthalmopathy within 18 months of follow-up. Study conclusions and caveats: The authors also found most expanded thyroid clonotypes above 0.001 frequency in blood.

The TCR beta CDR3 regions underwent amplification from RNA transcripts. The workflow started with a first-round RT-PCR run with HTBI primers and then moved on to a second-round multiplex PCR. TCRdb independently ran MiXCR on the multiplex PCR reads; one entry per CDR3 protein. This sample has over a million distinct CDR3 sequences, with 35% to 40% found just once. Comment on this clonotype: Its antigen is undetermined.

Per germline, CDR1 SGHAT and CDR2 FQNNGV. The length of the CDR3 is 18 residues. V lost 1 base to trimming and J lost 2 bases, with 20 bases between them. People with hyperthyroidism were aged 18 to 65 and newly diagnosed, under 2 months' duration. Other autoimmune diseases, uncontrolled infections, pregnancy and lactation each led to patient exclusion. The chain is built from TRBV11-2 and TRBJ1-1; the D gene is possibly TRBD1 (5 bases). The sequence came from an adult man with Graves' hyperthyroidism. The sequenced material came from peripheral blood or thyroid tissue (not recorded which). CDR3 region: CASSLAVIDSQKNTEAFF. The CDR3 DNA is TGTGCCAGCAGCTTAGCGGTTATCGACAGCCAGAAAAACACTGAAGCTTTCTTT.